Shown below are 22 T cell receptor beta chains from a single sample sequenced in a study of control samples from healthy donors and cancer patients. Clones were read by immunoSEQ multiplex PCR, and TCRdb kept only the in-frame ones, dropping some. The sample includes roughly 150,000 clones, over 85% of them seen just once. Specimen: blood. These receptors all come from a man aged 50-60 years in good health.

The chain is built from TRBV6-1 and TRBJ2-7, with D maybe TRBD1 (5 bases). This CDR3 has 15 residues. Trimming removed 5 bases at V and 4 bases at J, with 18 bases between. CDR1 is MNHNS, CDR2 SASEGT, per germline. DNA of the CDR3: TGTGCCAGCAGTTTAACAGGATCGAACGGTTACGAGCAGTACTTC. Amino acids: CASSLTGSNGYEQYF.

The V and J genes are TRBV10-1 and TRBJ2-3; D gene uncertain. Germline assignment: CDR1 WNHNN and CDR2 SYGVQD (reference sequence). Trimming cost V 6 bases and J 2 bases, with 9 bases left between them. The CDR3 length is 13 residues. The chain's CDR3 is CASSAELTDTQYF. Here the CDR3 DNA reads TGCGCCAGCAGCGCGGAACTCACAGATACGCAGTATTTT.

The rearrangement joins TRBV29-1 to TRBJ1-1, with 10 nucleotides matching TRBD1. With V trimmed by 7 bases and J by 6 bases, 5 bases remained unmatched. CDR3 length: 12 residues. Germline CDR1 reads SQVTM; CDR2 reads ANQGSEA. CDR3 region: CSGGQGTAEAFF. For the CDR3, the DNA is TGCAGCGGGGGACAGGGGACCGCTGAAGCTTTCTTT.

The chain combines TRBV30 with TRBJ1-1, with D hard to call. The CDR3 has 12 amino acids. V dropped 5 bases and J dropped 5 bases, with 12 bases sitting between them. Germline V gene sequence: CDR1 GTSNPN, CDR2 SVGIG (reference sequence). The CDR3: CAWDPDGTEAFF. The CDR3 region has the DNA TGTGCCTGGGACCCTGACGGAACTGAAGCTTTCTTT.

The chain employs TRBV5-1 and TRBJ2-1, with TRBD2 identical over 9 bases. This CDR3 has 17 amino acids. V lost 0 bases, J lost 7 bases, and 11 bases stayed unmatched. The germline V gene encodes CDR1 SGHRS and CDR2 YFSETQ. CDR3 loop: CASSLELGSGSMNEQFF. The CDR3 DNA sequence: TGCGCCAGCAGCTTGGAATTAGGTAGCGGGAGTATGAATGAGCAGTTCTTC.

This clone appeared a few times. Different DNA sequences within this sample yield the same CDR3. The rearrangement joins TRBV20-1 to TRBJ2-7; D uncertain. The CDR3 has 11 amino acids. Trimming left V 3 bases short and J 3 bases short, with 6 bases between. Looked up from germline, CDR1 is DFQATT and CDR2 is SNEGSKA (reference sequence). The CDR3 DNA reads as TGCAGTGCTAGGGTCAGCTACGAGCAGTACTTC. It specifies CSARVSYEQYF.

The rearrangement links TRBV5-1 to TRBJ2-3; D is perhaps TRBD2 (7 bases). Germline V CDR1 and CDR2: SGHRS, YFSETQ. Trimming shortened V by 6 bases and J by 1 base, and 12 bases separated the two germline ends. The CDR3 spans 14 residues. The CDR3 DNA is TGCGCCAGCAAACAGGGAGGGGGCACAGATACGCAGTATTTT. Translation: CASKQGGGTDTQYF.

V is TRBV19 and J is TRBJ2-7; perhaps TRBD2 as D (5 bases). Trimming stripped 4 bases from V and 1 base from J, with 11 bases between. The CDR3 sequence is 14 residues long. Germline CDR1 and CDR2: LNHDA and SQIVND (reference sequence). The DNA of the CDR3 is TGTGCCAGTAGTAAGAGGGATTCATCCTACGAGCAGTACTTC. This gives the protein CASSKRDSSYEQYF.

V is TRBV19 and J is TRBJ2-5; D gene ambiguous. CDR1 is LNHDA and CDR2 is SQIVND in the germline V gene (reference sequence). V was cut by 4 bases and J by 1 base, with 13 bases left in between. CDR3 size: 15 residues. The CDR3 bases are TGTGCCAGTAGTACCCCTGGGTCGTCCCAAGAGACCCAGTACTTC. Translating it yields CASSTPGSSQETQYF.

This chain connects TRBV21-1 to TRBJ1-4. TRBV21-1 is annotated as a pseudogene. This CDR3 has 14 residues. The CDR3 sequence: CVLMGGPTNEKLFF. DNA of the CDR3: TGTGTCCTTATGGGCGGACCAACTAATGAAAAACTGTTTTTT.

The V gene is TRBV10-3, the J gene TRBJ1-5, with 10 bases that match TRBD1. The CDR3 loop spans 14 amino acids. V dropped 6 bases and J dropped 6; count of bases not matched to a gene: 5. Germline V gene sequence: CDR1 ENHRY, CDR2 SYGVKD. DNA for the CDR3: TGTGCCATCAGCGGACAGGGGGAGGTTCAGCCCCAGCATTTT. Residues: CAISGQGEVQPQHF.

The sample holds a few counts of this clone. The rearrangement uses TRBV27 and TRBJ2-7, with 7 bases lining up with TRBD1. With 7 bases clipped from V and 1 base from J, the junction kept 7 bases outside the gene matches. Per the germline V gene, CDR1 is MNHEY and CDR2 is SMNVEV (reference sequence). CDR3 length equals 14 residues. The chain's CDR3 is CASKKTGKSYEQYF. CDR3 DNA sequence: TGTGCCAGCAAAAAGACAGGGAAATCCTACGAGCAGTACTTC.

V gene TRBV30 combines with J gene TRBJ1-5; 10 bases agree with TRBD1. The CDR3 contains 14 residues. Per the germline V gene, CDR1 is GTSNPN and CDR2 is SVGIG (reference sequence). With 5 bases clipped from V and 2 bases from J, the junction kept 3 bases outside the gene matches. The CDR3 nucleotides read TGTGCCTGGCAAGGGACAGGGGGCAATCAGCCCCAGCATTTT. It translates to CAWQGTGGNQPQHF.

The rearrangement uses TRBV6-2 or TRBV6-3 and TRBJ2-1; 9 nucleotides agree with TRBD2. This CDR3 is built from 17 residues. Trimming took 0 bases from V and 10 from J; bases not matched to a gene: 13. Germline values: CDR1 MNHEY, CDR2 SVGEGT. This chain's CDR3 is CASSYSPPGLARAEQFF. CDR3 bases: TGTGCCAGCAGTTACTCGCCCCCGGGACTAGCAAGAGCAGAGCAGTTCTTC.

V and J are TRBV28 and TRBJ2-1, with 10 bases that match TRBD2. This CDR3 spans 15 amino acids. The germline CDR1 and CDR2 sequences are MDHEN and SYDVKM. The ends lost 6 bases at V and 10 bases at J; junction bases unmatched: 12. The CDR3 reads CASRGEGLAGDEQFF. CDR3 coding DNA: TGTGCCAGCAGGGGGGAGGGGCTAGCGGGAGACGAGCAGTTCTTC.

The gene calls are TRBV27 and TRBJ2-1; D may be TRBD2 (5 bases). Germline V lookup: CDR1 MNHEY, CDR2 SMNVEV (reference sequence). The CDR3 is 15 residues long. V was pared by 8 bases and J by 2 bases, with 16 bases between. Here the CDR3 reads CASDYIRGAYNEQFF. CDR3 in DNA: TGTGCCAGCGACTACATCCGGGGAGCCTACAATGAGCAGTTCTTC.

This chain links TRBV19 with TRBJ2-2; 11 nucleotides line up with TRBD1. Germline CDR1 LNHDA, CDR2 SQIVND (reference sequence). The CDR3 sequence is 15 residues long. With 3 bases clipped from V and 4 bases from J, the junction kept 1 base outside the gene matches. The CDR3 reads CASSIGTGGTGELFF. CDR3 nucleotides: TGTGCCAGTAGTATCGGGACAGGGGGCACCGGGGAGCTGTTTTTT.

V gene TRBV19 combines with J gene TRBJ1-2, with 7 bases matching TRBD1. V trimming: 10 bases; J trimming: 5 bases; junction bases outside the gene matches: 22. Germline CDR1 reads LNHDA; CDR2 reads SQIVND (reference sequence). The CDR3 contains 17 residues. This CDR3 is CATSGGGQSDGEYGYTF. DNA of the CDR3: TGTGCCACCTCAGGCGGGGGACAGAGTGATGGGGAGTATGGCTACACCTTC.

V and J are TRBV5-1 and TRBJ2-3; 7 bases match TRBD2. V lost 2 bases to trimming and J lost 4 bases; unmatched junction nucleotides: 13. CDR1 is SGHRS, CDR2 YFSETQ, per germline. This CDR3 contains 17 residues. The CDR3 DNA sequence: TGCGCCAGCAGCTTTACGCTAGCGGCTACGGCCGCAGATACGCAGTATTTT. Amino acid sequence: CASSFTLAATAADTQYF.

This CDR3 is CASSQDRGTGRFSMEAFF. Here the CDR3 DNA reads TGTGCCAGCAGCCAAGACCGGGGGACAGGTCGGTTTTCAATGGAAGCTTTCTTT. The gene calls are TRBV14 and TRBJ1-1; TRBD1 matches at 8 bases. Losses at the gene ends were 0 bases for V and 8 bases for J; bases not matched to a gene: 17. This CDR3 contains 18 residues. Germline CDR1 SGHDN, CDR2 FVKESK.

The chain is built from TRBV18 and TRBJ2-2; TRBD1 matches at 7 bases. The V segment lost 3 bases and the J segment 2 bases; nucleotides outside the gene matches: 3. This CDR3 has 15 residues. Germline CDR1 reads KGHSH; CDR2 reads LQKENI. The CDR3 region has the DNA TGTGCCAGCTCACCGGGACAGCAAAACACCGGGGAGCTGTTTTTT. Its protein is CASSPGQQNTGELFF.

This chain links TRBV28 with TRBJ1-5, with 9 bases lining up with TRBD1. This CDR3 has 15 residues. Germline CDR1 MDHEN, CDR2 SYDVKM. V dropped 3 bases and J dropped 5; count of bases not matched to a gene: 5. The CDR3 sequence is CASSFSGTGYQPQHF. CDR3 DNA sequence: TGTGCCAGCAGTTTTTCCGGGACAGGGTATCAGCCCCAGCATTTT.